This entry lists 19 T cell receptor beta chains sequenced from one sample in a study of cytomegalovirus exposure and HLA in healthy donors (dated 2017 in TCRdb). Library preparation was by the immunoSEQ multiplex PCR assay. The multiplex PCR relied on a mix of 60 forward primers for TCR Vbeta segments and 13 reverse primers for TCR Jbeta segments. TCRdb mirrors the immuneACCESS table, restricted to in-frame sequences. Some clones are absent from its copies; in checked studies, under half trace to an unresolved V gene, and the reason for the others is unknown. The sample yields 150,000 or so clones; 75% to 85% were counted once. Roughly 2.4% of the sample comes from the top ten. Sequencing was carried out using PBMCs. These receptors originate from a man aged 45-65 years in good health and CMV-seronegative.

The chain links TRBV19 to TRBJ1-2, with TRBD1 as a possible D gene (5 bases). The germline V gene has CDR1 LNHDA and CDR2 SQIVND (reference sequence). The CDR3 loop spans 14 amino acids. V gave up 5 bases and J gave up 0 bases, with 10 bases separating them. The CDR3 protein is CASSQMTANYGYTF. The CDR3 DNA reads TGTGCCAGTAGTCAAATGACAGCTAACTATGGCTACACCTTC.

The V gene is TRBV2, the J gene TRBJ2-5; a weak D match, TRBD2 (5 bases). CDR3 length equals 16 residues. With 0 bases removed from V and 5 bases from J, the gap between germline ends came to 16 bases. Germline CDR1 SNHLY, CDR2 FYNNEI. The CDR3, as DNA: TGTGCCAGCAGTGAAGCGGGTAGCGTTGGAATGGAGACCCAGTACTTC. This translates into CASSEAGSVGMETQYF.

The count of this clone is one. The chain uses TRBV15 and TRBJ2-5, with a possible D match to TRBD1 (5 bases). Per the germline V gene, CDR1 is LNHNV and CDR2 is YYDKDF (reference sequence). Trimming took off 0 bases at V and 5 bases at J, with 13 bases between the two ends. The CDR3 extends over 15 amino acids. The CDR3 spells CATSRDRGKGETQYF. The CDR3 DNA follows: TGTGCCACCAGCAGAGATCGTGGGAAGGGGGAGACCCAGTACTTC.

CDR3 nucleotides: TGTGCCAGCAACCCAGGGGGAGTATCGAGCACAGATACGCAGTATTTT. It is translated as CASNPGGVSSTDTQYF. The chain couples TRBV11-3 to TRBJ2-3, with 7 bases matching TRBD1. Germline values: CDR1 SGHNT, CDR2 YENEEA. Unmatched junction bases numbered 10, after V lost 7 bases and J lost 0 bases. CDR3 size: 16 residues.

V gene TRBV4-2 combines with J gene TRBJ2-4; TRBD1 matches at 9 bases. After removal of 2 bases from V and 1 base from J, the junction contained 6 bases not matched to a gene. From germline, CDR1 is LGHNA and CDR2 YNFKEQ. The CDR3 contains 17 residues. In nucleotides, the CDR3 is TGTGCCAGCAGCCAAAGGACAGGGGAGGGGGCCAAAAACATTCAGTACTTC. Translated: CASSQRTGEGAKNIQYF.

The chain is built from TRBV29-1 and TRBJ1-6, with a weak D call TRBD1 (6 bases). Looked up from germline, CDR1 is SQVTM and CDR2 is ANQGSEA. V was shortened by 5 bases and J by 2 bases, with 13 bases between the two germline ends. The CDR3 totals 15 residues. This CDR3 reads CSVLQGEAYNSPLHF. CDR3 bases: TGCAGCGTTTTACAGGGTGAGGCCTATAATTCACCCCTCCACTTT.

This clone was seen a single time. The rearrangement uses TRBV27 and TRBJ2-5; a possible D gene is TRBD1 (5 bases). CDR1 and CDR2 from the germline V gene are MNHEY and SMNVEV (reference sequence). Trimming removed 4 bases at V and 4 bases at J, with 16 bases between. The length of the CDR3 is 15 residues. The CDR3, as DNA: TGTGCCAGCAGTTCTCTCAGCAGGGATGTAGAGACCCAGTACTTC. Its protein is CASSSLSRDVETQYF.

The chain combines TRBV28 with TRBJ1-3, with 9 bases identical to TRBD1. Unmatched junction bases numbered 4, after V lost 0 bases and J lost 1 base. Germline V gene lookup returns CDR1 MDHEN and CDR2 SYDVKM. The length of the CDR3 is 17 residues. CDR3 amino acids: CASSLWAGQGSGNTIYF. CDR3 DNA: TGTGCCAGCAGTTTATGGGCGGGACAGGGTTCTGGAAACACCATATATTTT.

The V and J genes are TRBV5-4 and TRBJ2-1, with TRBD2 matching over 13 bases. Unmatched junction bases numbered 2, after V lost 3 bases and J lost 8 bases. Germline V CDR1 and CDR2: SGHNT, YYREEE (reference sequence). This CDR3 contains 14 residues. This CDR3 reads CASSWTSGSDEQFF. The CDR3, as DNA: TGTGCCAGCAGCTGGACTAGCGGGAGCGATGAGCAGTTCTTC.

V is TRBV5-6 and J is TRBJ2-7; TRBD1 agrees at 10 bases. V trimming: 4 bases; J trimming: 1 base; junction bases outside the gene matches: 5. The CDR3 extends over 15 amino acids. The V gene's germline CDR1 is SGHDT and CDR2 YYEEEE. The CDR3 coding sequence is TGTGCCAGCAGCGTCCGGGACAGGGGTTCCTACGAGCAGTACTTC. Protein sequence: CASSVRDRGSYEQYF.

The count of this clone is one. The CDR3: CASSIRTGHEQYF. CDR3 DNA sequence: TGTGCCAGTAGTATCAGGACAGGCCACGAGCAGTACTTC. V is TRBV19 and J is TRBJ2-7; 7 bases are a match to TRBD1. Germline CDR1 and CDR2: LNHDA and SQIVND (reference sequence). The trim removed 3 bases at V and 5 bases at J, leaving 4 bases unmatched. The CDR3 is 13 amino acids.

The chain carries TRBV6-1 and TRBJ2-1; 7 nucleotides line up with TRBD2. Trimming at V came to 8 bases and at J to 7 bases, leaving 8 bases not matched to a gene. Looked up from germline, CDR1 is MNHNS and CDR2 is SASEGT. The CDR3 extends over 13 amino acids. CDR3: CASSRAGVNEQFF. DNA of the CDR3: TGTGCCAGCTCCCGGGCGGGAGTGAATGAGCAGTTCTTC.

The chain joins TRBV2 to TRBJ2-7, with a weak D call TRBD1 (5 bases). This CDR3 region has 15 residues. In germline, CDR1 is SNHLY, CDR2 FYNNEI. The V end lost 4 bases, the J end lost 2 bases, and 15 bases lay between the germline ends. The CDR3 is CASSVDSSTPYEQYF. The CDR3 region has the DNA TGTGCCAGCAGTGTTGACAGCTCTACCCCCTACGAGCAGTACTTC.

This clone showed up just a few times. The CDR3 spells CAWSRAAFREGTGGRYGYTF. CDR3 DNA sequence: TGTGCCTGGAGTAGGGCCGCTTTCCGCGAAGGGACAGGGGGCCGATATGGCTACACCTTC. This rearrangement joins TRBV30 to TRBJ1-2, with 12 positions matching TRBD1. V lost 2 bases to trimming and J lost 5 bases; unmatched junction nucleotides: 21. Germline CDR1 is GTSNPN and CDR2 is SVGIG (reference sequence). The CDR3 is 20 residues long.

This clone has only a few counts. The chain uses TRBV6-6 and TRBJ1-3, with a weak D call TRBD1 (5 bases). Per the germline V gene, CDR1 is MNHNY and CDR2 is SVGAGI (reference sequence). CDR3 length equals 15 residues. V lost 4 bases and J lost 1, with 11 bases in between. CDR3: CASSSQDPSGNTIYF. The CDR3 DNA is TGTGCCAGCAGTTCACAGGATCCTTCTGGAAACACCATATATTTT.

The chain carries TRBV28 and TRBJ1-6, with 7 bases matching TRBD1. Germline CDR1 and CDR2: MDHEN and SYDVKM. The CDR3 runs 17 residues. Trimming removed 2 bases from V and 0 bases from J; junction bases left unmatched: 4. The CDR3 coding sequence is TGTGCCAGCAGTTTAGGACAGGCGATCTCCTATAATTCACCCCTCCACTTT. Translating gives CASSLGQAISYNSPLHF.

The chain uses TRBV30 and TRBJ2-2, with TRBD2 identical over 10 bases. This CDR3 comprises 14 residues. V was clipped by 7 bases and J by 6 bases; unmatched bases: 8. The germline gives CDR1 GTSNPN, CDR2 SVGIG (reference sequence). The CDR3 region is CAFQREGRAGELFF. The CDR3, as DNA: TGTGCCTTCCAGCGGGAGGGCCGGGCCGGGGAGCTGTTTTTT.

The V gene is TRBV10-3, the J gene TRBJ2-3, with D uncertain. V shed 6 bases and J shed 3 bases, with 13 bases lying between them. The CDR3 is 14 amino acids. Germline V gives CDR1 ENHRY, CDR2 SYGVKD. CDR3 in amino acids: CAIRQLSSTDTQYF. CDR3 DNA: TGTGCCATCAGACAGCTATCCTCAACAGATACGCAGTATTTT.

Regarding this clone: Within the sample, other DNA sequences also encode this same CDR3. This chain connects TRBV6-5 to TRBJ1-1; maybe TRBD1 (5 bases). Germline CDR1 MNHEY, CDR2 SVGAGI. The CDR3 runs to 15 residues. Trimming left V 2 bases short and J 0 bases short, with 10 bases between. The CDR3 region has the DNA TGTGCCAGCAGTTACCTGGACACTATGAACACTGAAGCTTTCTTT. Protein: CASSYLDTMNTEAFF.